Following are 29 T cell receptor beta chains from one sample sequenced in a study of blood T cell repertoires in COVID-19. Profiling relied on immunoSEQ multiplex PCR, and the TCRdb table lists in-frame clones only, not all of them. The data show approximately 340,000 clones, with around four fifths seen just once and 2.5% to 3.5% held by the top ten. The sample consisted of peripheral blood. Every receptor here comes from a man aged 30-40 years with active or convalescent COVID-19.

V gene TRBV9 combines with J gene TRBJ2-1, with D maybe TRBD1 (5 bases). V was pared by 0 bases and J by 4 bases, with 11 bases between. The CDR3 is 15 residues long. In germline, CDR1 is SGDLS, CDR2 YYNGEE. The CDR3 coding sequence is TGTGCCAGCAGCGTAGGGGGCCAAAGGTACAATGAGCAGTTCTTC. Residues: CASSVGGQRYNEQFF.

The chain uses TRBV29-1 and TRBJ1-4, with TRBD1 matching 7 bases. This CDR3 region has 14 residues. V trimming: 4 bases; J trimming: 4 bases; junction bases outside the gene matches: 6. CDR1 is SQVTM, CDR2 ANQGSEA, per germline. The DNA for the CDR3 is TGCAGCGTTGTCACAGGGGCTCATAATGAAAAACTGTTTTTT. This codes for CSVVTGAHNEKLFF. The full variable domain, rest sourced from reference TRBV29-1 and TRBJ1-4, is SAVISQKPSRDICQRGTSLTIQCQVDSQVTMMFWYRQQPGQSLTLIATANQGSEATYESGFVIDKFPISRPNLTFSTLTVSNMSPEDSSIYLCSVVTGAHNEKLFFGSGTQLSVL.

This clone has just one count. The CDR3 DNA reads as TGTGCCAGCAGCTTAGGACTAGCGGCTTACAATGAGCAGTTCTTC. Amino acid sequence: CASSLGLAAYNEQFF. The J gene is TRBJ2-1, the V gene TRBV7-6, with 9 bases lining up with TRBD2. The length of the CDR3 is 15 residues. Germline CDR1 reads SGHVS; CDR2 reads FNYEAQ. V dropped 1 base and J dropped 4; count of bases not matched to a gene: 2.

This clone appeared once. The rearrangement joins TRBV11-2 to TRBJ1-2, with TRBD1 as a possible D gene (6 bases). The CDR3 loop spans 13 amino acids. The V end was cut by 1 base, the J end by 7 bases, with 10 bases between. Germline V CDR1 and CDR2: SGHAT, FQNNGV. CDR3 sequence: CASSLAGAAGYTF. CDR3 DNA: TGTGCCAGCAGCTTAGCAGGGGCGGCTGGCTACACCTTC.

This clone was seen a few times. The chain uses TRBV5-4 and TRBJ2-5; 10 positions match TRBD2. The V gene end was trimmed by 0 bases and the J gene end by 13 bases; junction bases not matched to a gene: 9. The CDR3 loop spans 14 amino acids. Germline CDR1 reads SGHNT; CDR2 reads YYREEE (reference sequence). DNA for the CDR3: TGTGCCAGCAGCTTGGATCTAGCGGGGGCCTCCCTGTACTTC. Protein product: CASSLDLAGASLYF.

The chain joins TRBV9 to TRBJ1-3; D might be TRBD1 (6 bases). Germline CDR1 and CDR2: SGDLS and YYNGEE. The CDR3 covers 18 residues. The V and J ends lost 0 bases and 0 bases respectively, with 16 bases between them. The CDR3 loop reads CASSVEGDRAISGNTIYF. In DNA form, the CDR3 reads TGTGCCAGCAGCGTAGAGGGGGATCGGGCTATCTCTGGAAACACCATATATTTT.

The rearrangement uses TRBV6-2 or TRBV6-3 and TRBJ1-5, with 9 bases fitting TRBD1. V gave up 2 bases and J gave up 4 bases; unmatched junction bases: 12. The length of the CDR3 is 18 residues. The germline gives CDR1 MNHEY, CDR2 SVGEGT. DNA of the CDR3: TGTGCCAGCAGTTACCGGGAACAGGGGGCAGGGGGAAATCAGCCCCAGCATTTT. Amino acids: CASSYREQGAGGNQPQHF.

The rearrangement joins TRBV5-1 to TRBJ2-5; weak D call: TRBD1 (6 bases). V shed 2 bases and J shed 4 bases, with 12 bases lying between them. The CDR3 consists of 14 residues. Germline V lookup: CDR1 SGHRS, CDR2 YFSETQ. CDR3 DNA: TGCGCCAGCAGCTTTCAGGGGTTGGGAGAGACCCAGTACTTC. Translating it yields CASSFQGLGETQYF.

This clone came up a few times. The sample holds other DNA sequences that translate to the same CDR3. The chain links TRBV5-1 to TRBJ1-1; D perhaps matches TRBD1 (5 bases). The CDR3 is 13 residues long. CDR1 and CDR2 from the germline V gene are SGHRS and YFSETQ. Trimming stripped 0 bases from V and 4 bases from J, with 7 bases between. In DNA, the CDR3 is TGCGCCAGCAGCTTGGATAGGGGCACTGAAGCTTTCTTT. This encodes CASSLDRGTEAFF. The whole variable domain, remainder taken from reference TRBV5-1 and TRBJ1-1, is KAGVTQTPRYLIKTRGQQVTLSCSPISGHRSVSWYQQTPGQGLQFLFEYFSETQRNKGNFPGRFSGRQFSNSRSEMNVSTLELGDSALYLCASSLDRGTEAFFGQGTRLTVV.

In its sample, this clone was seen a few times. The chain employs TRBV12-3 or TRBV12-4 and TRBJ2-2, with 7 bases that match TRBD2. V lost 3 bases to trimming and J lost 6 bases; unmatched junction nucleotides: 1. The CDR3 is 13 amino acids. CDR3 sequence: CASSFRGAGELFF. CDR3 bases: TGTGCCAGCAGTTTTCGGGGGGCCGGGGAGCTGTTTTTT.

This clone was seen more than once but under ten times. V usage is TRBV24-1 and J usage is TRBJ1-2, with D uncertain. The germline V and J ends were trimmed by 5 bases and 1 base, with 4 bases remaining between them. This CDR3 has 12 residues. The germline CDR1 and CDR2 sequences are KGHDR and SFDVKD. CDR3 in DNA: TGTGCCACCAGTGGACATAACTATGGCTACACCTTC. Translated: CATSGHNYGYTF.

The chain recombines TRBV27 with TRBJ2-7, with 11 bases matching TRBD1. CDR1 and CDR2 (germline): MNHEY, SMNVEV (reference sequence). This CDR3 is built from 14 residues. The trim removed 9 bases at V and 4 bases at J, leaving 8 bases unmatched. The CDR3 nucleotides are TGTGCCAGTAAACCCGGACAGGGGGCGTACGAGCAGTACTTC. It codes for CASKPGQGAYEQYF.

The chain combines TRBV7-8 with TRBJ2-1, with D possibly TRBD2 on 5 matching bases. Germline V gene lookup returns CDR1 SGHVS and CDR2 FQNEAQ. This CDR3 region has 12 residues. Trimming cost V 11 bases and J 6 bases, with 14 bases left between them. The CDR3 here is CASSSEANEQFF. The CDR3 nucleotides are TGTGCCTCTAGCTCGGAGGCCAATGAGCAGTTCTTC.

This clone was counted a single time. The genes are TRBV5-4 and TRBJ2-3, with TRBD1 as a possible D gene (6 bases). Germline CDR1 SGHNT, CDR2 YYREEE (reference sequence). Trimming stripped 4 bases from V and 1 base from J, with 13 bases between. The CDR3 is 15 residues long. CDR3 in amino acids: CASSPQGRRTDTQYF. CDR3 nucleotides: TGTGCCAGCAGCCCACAGGGCAGGCGCACAGATACGCAGTATTTT.

The rearrangement uses TRBV5-6 and TRBJ2-2; 7 bases match TRBD2. CDR1 and CDR2 (germline): SGHDT, YYEEEE. With 2 bases clipped from V and 5 bases from J, the junction kept 6 bases outside the gene matches. The CDR3 runs 15 residues. The CDR3 sequence is CASSLSGERTGELFF. The DNA for the CDR3 is TGTGCCAGCAGCTTAAGCGGGGAAAGGACCGGGGAGCTGTTTTTT.

The V and J genes are TRBV28 and TRBJ1-2, with a possible D match to TRBD1 (5 bases). The CDR3 runs 14 residues. Germline CDR1 MDHEN, CDR2 SYDVKM. V lost 0 bases to trimming and J lost 7 bases, with 12 bases between them. The CDR3 region is CASSLWSRRGGYTF. CDR3 in DNA: TGTGCCAGCAGTTTATGGAGCCGGAGGGGTGGCTACACCTTC.

V gene TRBV6-2 or TRBV6-3 combines with J gene TRBJ2-3; 7 nucleotides agree with TRBD2. Per the germline V gene, CDR1 is MNHEY and CDR2 is SVGEGT. Germline trimming cut 2 bases from V and 6 bases from J; bases unmatched to any gene: 8. CDR3 length equals 15 residues. The CDR3 sequence is CASSYLSGRADTQYF. The CDR3 DNA is TGTGCCAGCAGTTACCTTAGCGGGCGAGCTGATACGCAGTATTTT.

The chain combines TRBV10-2 with TRBJ1-2; perhaps TRBD1 as D (6 bases). The V end was cut by 10 bases, the J end by 4 bases, with 19 bases between. Germline CDR1 WSHSY, CDR2 SAAADI. The CDR3 covers 14 residues. Written as DNA, the CDR3 is TGCGCCACCTTGGGGGGGGCGCGGGGCTATGGCTACACCTTC. This gives the protein CATLGGARGYGYTF.

The rearrangement joins TRBV20-1 to TRBJ2-1; 7 bases match TRBD2. The germline V gene encodes CDR1 DFQATT and CDR2 SNEGSKA (reference sequence). J was trimmed by 8 bases and V by 3 bases; bases with no gene match: 10. This CDR3 is 14 amino acids long. The CDR3 coding sequence is TGCAGTGCTAGTTTATGGCGGGAGCTCGATGAGCAGTTCTTC. This sequence encodes CSASLWRELDEQFF.

J is TRBJ1-5 and V is TRBV6-5, with a weak D call TRBD1 (6 bases). CDR1 is MNHEY and CDR2 is SVGAGI in the germline V gene. This CDR3 comprises 15 residues. V lost 8 bases and J lost 3, with 17 bases in between. CDR3 in DNA: TGTGCCAGCGGCACCGGGACACGATTCAATCAGCCCCAGCATTTT. Its protein product is CASGTGTRFNQPQHF.

V is TRBV30 and J is TRBJ2-7; a weak D match, TRBD1 (6 bases). The CDR3 loop spans 14 amino acids. V shed 2 bases and J shed 0 bases, with 11 bases lying between them. Germline V gene lookup returns CDR1 GTSNPN and CDR2 SVGIG (reference sequence). In nucleotides, the CDR3 is TGTGCCTGGAGTTGGCAGGGGAGCTCCTACGAGCAGTACTTC. It specifies CAWSWQGSSYEQYF. The full variable domain, its missing parts supplied by reference TRBV30 and TRBJ2-7, is SQTIHQWPATLVQPVGSPLSLECTVEGTSNPNLYWYRQAAGRGLQLLFYSVGIGQISSEVPQNLSASRPQDRQFILSSKKLLLSDSGFYLCAWSWQGSSYEQYFGPGTRLTVT.

This clone was recorded once. The chain links TRBV3-1 (or the pseudogene TRBV3-2) to TRBJ1-1; TRBD1 agrees at 7 bases. Germline CDR1 is LGHDT and CDR2 is YNNKEL (reference sequence). V lost 0 bases, J lost 4 bases, and 11 bases stayed unmatched. CDR3 length: 17 amino acids. CDR3 sequence (DNA): TGTGCCAGCAGCCAAGATCGAGATAGGGGGCTGGGCACTGAAGCTTTCTTT. It specifies CASSQDRDRGLGTEAFF.

Note on this clone: Other DNA sequences in this specimen translate into the identical CDR3. This chain uses TRBV11-2 with TRBJ2-7, with 13 bases matching TRBD2. With 1 base clipped from V and 7 bases from J, the junction kept 4 bases outside the gene matches. This CDR3 spans 15 amino acids. Germline values: CDR1 SGHAT, CDR2 FQNNGV. The CDR3: CASSLGTSGSGEQYF. The CDR3 nucleotides are TGTGCCAGCAGCTTAGGGACTAGCGGGAGTGGGGAGCAGTACTTC.

The chain links TRBV18 to TRBJ2-5; no clear D gene. The CDR3 is 15 amino acids. Germline V gene sequence: CDR1 KGHSH, CDR2 LQKENI. V lost 2 bases, J lost 4 bases, and 14 bases lay in between. The CDR3 loop is CASSPASASRETQYF. The CDR3 DNA sequence: TGTGCCAGCTCACCAGCGTCGGCTAGTAGAGAGACCCAGTACTTC.

The chain uses TRBV30 and TRBJ1-6; possible D gene TRBD1, 6 bases. The CDR3 covers 14 residues. The germline V gene encodes CDR1 GTSNPN and CDR2 SVGIG (reference sequence). Trimming removed 0 bases from V and 7 bases from J, with 10 bases in between. In DNA, the CDR3 is TGTGCCTGGAGTGTATGGACAGAAAATTCACCCCTCCACTTT. Residues: CAWSVWTENSPLHF.

The chain carries TRBV6-1 and TRBJ1-4, with no clear D. CDR1 and CDR2 (germline): MNHNS, SASEGT. The CDR3 totals 15 residues. The V gene lost 0 bases and the J gene lost 9 bases, with 14 bases spanning the gap. CDR3 in DNA: TGTGCCAGCAGTGAAGCCGGTGCCCTAGCGAAAAAACTGTTTTTT. Its translation is CASSEAGALAKKLFF.

The V call is TRBV19, the J call TRBJ1-3; D is unclear. CDR3 length: 14 amino acids. Per germline, CDR1 LNHDA and CDR2 SQIVND (reference sequence). V was clipped by 8 bases and J by 0 bases, with 11 bases between them. The CDR3: CASSGWNSGNTIYF. The CDR3 DNA reads TGTGCCAGTTCGGGGTGGAACTCTGGAAACACCATATATTTT.

The gene calls are TRBV19 and TRBJ1-1, with D maybe TRBD1 (5 bases). The CDR3 has 12 amino acids. Germline V gene data show CDR1 as LNHDA and CDR2 as SQIVND (reference sequence). V was cut by 5 bases and J by 5 bases, with 9 bases left in between. The chain's CDR3 is CASSPGYTEAFF. In nucleotides, the CDR3 is TGTGCCAGTAGTCCAGGGTATACTGAAGCTTTCTTT.

The rearrangement links TRBV5-4 to TRBJ2-7; tentative D call: TRBD2 (6 bases). CDR1 and CDR2 (germline): SGHNT, YYREEE (reference sequence). This CDR3 spans 15 amino acids. The ends were cut back, 2 bases at V and 5 bases at J, with 17 bases in the middle. The CDR3 is CASSFGRGSGDEQYF. CDR3 in DNA: TGTGCCAGCAGCTTCGGGAGAGGGAGTGGCGACGAGCAGTACTTC.